These 5 T cell receptor beta chains share one sample of origin, sequenced in a study of shared clonotypes between healthy human individuals. TCRdb's copy holds only in-frame clones and misses some; the assay was immunoSEQ multiplex PCR. The sample shows 900,000 to 1,200,000 clones, 78% of them seen only once. The sequencing input was memory CD4+ T cells from PBMCs. Described subset: CD45RA-negative fraction. These receptors originate from a man aged 18-30 years in good health. Some clones in this sample may be carry-over from other donors' samples.

A word on this clone: This same CDR3 is encoded by further DNA sequences in the sample. The chain joins TRBV5-1 to TRBJ2-1; D uncertain. Trimming stripped 0 bases from V and 9 bases from J, with 7 bases between. The CDR3 is 12 residues long. Germline V CDR1 and CDR2: SGHRS, YFSETQ. CDR3: CASSLVSGEQFF. CDR3 bases: TGCGCCAGCAGCTTGGTTTCTGGTGAGCAGTTCTTC.

This chain uses TRBV19 with TRBJ1-2; D is unclear. The CDR3 sequence is 13 residues long. The germline V gene has CDR1 LNHDA and CDR2 SQIVND (reference sequence). The ends were cut back, 6 bases at V and 0 bases at J, with 8 bases in the middle. CDR3 protein: CASSLASNYGYTF. The CDR3 nucleotides are TGTGCCAGTAGCCTTGCCTCTAACTATGGCTACACCTTC.

J is TRBJ2-7 and V is TRBV10-3, with D unclear. Per the germline V gene, CDR1 is ENHRY and CDR2 is SYGVKD. This CDR3 is built from 13 residues. Trimming took 10 bases from V and 4 from J, leaving 17 bases between them. The CDR3 loop is CATRTENQYEQYF. As DNA, the CDR3 is TGTGCCACCAGGACCGAGAACCAGTACGAGCAGTACTTC.

With respect to this clone: Being one base from a much bigger clone, this may be a read error. The sample contains more than one DNA sequence encoding this CDR3. The J gene is TRBJ2-6, the V gene TRBV4-1; no clear D. V gave up 0 bases and J gave up 4 bases, with 10 bases separating them. The CDR3 runs 16 residues. From germline, CDR1 is MGHRA and CDR2 YSYEKL. The CDR3 DNA sequence: TGCGCCAGCAGCCAAGATCTGACCCTGGGGGCCAACGTCCTGACTTTC. It yields the protein CASSQDLTLGANVLTF.

The V and J genes are TRBV5-4 and TRBJ2-6; no firm D call. V was clipped by 4 bases and J by 4 bases, with 9 bases between them. The length of the CDR3 is 14 residues. The V gene's germline CDR1 is SGHNT and CDR2 YYREEE (reference sequence). The chain's CDR3 is CASSVESGANVLTF. The CDR3 coding sequence is TGTGCCAGCAGCGTCGAGTCCGGGGCCAACGTCCTGACTTTC.